These 7 T cell receptor beta chains were all obtained from the same sample, sequenced in a study of blood T cell repertoires in COVID-19. Sequenced by immunoSEQ multiplex PCR; TCRdb stores in-frame clones only, minus some. This table has under 250,000 clones, around 84% appearing once. The specimen was peripheral blood. These receptor sequences come from a woman aged 18-29 years with acute or convalescent COVID-19.

The chain employs TRBV27 and TRBJ1-2, with D possibly TRBD1 on 5 matching bases. Trimming stripped 8 bases from V and 3 bases from J, with 13 bases between. Per the germline V gene, CDR1 is MNHEY and CDR2 is SMNVEV (reference sequence). There are 13 residues in the CDR3. CDR3 residues: CASAIQGHYGYTF. The CDR3 DNA is TGTGCCAGCGCCATTCAGGGTCACTATGGCTACACCTTC.

This clone was counted once. The CDR3 DNA sequence: TGTGCCAGCAGCTCCCGGGACAGGGTGGGGGAGCAGTACTTC. Translating gives CASSSRDRVGEQYF. The rearrangement uses TRBV7-2 and TRBJ2-7, with TRBD1 matching 9 bases. V was pared by 4 bases and J by 7 bases, with 8 bases of the junction left unmatched. CDR1 and CDR2 (germline): SGHTA, FQGNSA. CDR3 size: 14 residues.

This rearrangement joins TRBV9 to TRBJ1-1; 8 nucleotides match TRBD1. This CDR3 comprises 16 residues. CDR1 and CDR2 (germline): SGDLS, YYNGEE. V shed 3 bases, J shed 3 bases, and the junction held 10 bases outside the gene matches. CDR3 DNA: TGTGCCAGCAGCGCAGATGGACAGGGAATTTACACTGAAGCTTTCTTT. This codes for CASSADGQGIYTEAFF.

This clone was picked up one time. J is TRBJ2-1 and V is TRBV6-2 or TRBV6-3; D is undetermined. The CDR3 has 15 residues. Trimming left V 4 bases short and J 0 bases short, with 10 bases between. The germline V gene encodes CDR1 MNHEY and CDR2 SVGEGT. DNA for the CDR3: TGTGCCAGCAGTTCGTTCTGGAGCTCCTACAATGAGCAGTTCTTC. This translates into CASSSFWSSYNEQFF.

The genes are TRBV12-3 or TRBV12-4 and TRBJ2-7; D ambiguous. The ends were cut back, 5 bases at V and 3 bases at J, with 5 bases in the middle. This CDR3 is built from 11 residues. CDR3 protein: CASSPGYEQYF. The DNA for the CDR3 is TGTGCCAGCAGTCCAGGCTACGAGCAGTACTTC.

This clone appeared a few times. CDR3 nucleotides: TGTGCTAGTGGTTTGGCCACTAGCTCTGAGACCCAGTACTTC. Translation: CASGLATSSETQYF. The rearrangement joins TRBV12-5 to TRBJ2-5; D might be TRBD2 (6 bases). The V end lost 1 base, the J end lost 5 bases, and 11 bases lay between the germline ends. The CDR3 runs 14 residues. The germline CDR1 and CDR2 sequences are LGHNT and FRNRAP.

The chain joins TRBV7-2 to TRBJ2-7; 12 bases agree with TRBD2. Germline V gene sequence: CDR1 SGHTA, CDR2 FQGNSA. V was clipped by 5 bases and J by 2 bases; unmatched bases: 7. The length of the CDR3 is 16 residues. CDR3 nucleotide sequence: TGTGCCAGCAGCCCCTCAACTAGCGGGAGGCCCTACGAGCAGTACTTC. Protein: CASSPSTSGRPYEQYF. The whole variable domain, remainder taken from reference TRBV7-2 and TRBJ2-7, is GAGVSQSPSNKVTEKGKDVELRCDPISGHTALYWYRQSLGQGLEFLIYFQGNSAPDKSGLPSDRFSAERTGGSVSTLTIQRTQQEDSAVYLCASSPSTSGRPYEQYFGPGTRLTVT.